This TCR beta chain was identified in a study of cytomegalovirus exposure and HLA in healthy donors. Primers included in the PCR were 60 Vbeta and 13 Jbeta primers. Only in-frame clones appear in the TCRdb table, and some are missing; sequencing was by immunoSEQ multiplex PCR. The sample has about 160,000 clones, 70% to 90% seen once. CDR1 and CDR2 from the germline V gene are LGHNA and YSLEER. The CDR3 totals 15 residues. This receptor was identified in a woman under 40 in good health and CMV-seropositive. The chain has TRBV4-3 and TRBJ2-5; TRBD1 aligns across 7 bases. The J call may not be correct, given that the DNA end is closer to TRBJ2-7. Sample: PBMCs. CDR3: CASSQGTVRSYEQYF. The CDR3 region has the DNA TGCGCCAGCAGCCAGGGGACAGTGCGCTCCTACGAGCAGTACTTC.